These 15 T cell receptor beta chains came from one sample sequenced in a study of blood T cells in healthy people across ages. The use of a sample-barcoded 5' primer and a J-beta primer mix characterized a second PCR of roughly 6 to 11 cycles. TCRdb redid the calling of the 5' RACE reads with MiXCR, one entry per CDR3 protein. Of over 600,000 distinct CDR3 sequences listed, approximately 40% are singletons. Specimen: blood. Every receptor here comes from a man at least 80 years old in good health.

This clonotype was detected only a few times. This chain connects TRBV9 to TRBJ2-5; D perhaps matches TRBD2 (5 bases). The CDR3 contains 14 residues. Germline V CDR1 and CDR2: SGDLS, YYNGEE. V was pared by 0 bases and J by 5 bases, with 11 bases between. This chain's CDR3 is CASSVGRGAETQYF. The CDR3 DNA reads as TGTGCCAGCAGCGTAGGCCGGGGTGCGGAGACCCAGTACTTC.

This clonotype was seen repeatedly, ten times or more. The chain uses TRBV6-1 and TRBJ2-3; perhaps TRBD2 as D (6 bases). Germline CDR1 reads MNHNS; CDR2 reads SASEGT. The V end lost 8 bases, the J end lost 2 bases, and 17 bases lay between the germline ends. The CDR3 loop spans 15 amino acids. The CDR3 DNA sequence: TGTGCCAGCGCCTCACGGAGGGGTTACACAGATACGCAGTATTTT. Translated: CASASRRGYTDTQYF.

CDR3 nucleotide sequence: TGTGCCAGCAGCTTAGGGGCCGGATATGAGACCCAGTACTTC. Translating it yields CASSLGAGYETQYF. V is TRBV7-2 and J is TRBJ2-5, with D hard to call. CDR1 and CDR2 (germline): SGHTA, FQGNSA. This CDR3 region has 14 residues. V dropped 1 base and J dropped 5 bases, with 11 bases sitting between them.

This chain links TRBV29-1 with TRBJ2-1; D unresolved. Germline V gene sequence: CDR1 SQVTM, CDR2 ANQGSEA. V was pared by 4 bases and J by 5 bases, with 6 bases between. There are 11 residues in the CDR3. The CDR3 bases are TGCAGCGTTGGGGCGGACAATGAGCAGTTCTTC. Translation gives CSVGADNEQFF.

This clonotype occurred a few times. The rearrangement joins TRBV5-1 to TRBJ2-6; D unresolved. Trimming took off 1 base at V and 1 base at J, with 6 bases between the two ends. Germline V gene sequence: CDR1 SGHRS, CDR2 YFSETQ. This CDR3 contains 15 residues. This chain's CDR3 is CASSLHLSGANVLTF. The CDR3 DNA sequence: TGCGCCAGCAGCTTGCATCTTTCTGGGGCCAACGTCCTGACTTTC.

V usage is TRBV2 and J usage is TRBJ2-7, with D unclear. Trimming took 9 bases from V and 7 from J, leaving 16 bases between them. CDR3 length equals 12 residues. CDR1 SNHLY and CDR2 FYNNEI come from the germline V gene. The CDR3, as DNA: TGTGCCAGAGGACCTGTAAACAATGAGCAGTACTTC. Its protein product is CARGPVNNEQYF. Full variable domain (missing parts from reference TRBV2 and TRBJ2-7): EPEVTQTPSHQVTQMGQEVILRCVPISNHLYFYWYRQILGQKVEFLVSFYNNEISEKSEIFDDQFSVERPDGSNFTLKIRSTKLEDSAMYFCARGPVNNEQYFGPGTRLTVT.

This chain connects TRBV28 to TRBJ1-4; the D gene is possibly TRBD1 (5 bases). CDR1 is MDHEN, CDR2 SYDVKM, per germline. CDR3 length: 13 residues. Trimming took off 4 bases at V and 7 bases at J, with 10 bases between the two ends. CDR3 nucleotide sequence: TGTGCCAGCAGTTCACAGGAGAGTGAAAAACTGTTTTTT. It yields the protein CASSSQESEKLFF.

This clonotype has more than one count but fewer than ten. This rearrangement joins TRBV27 to TRBJ1-1; TRBD1 aligns across 9 bases. V shed 3 bases, J shed 11 bases, and the junction held 7 bases outside the gene matches. The germline V gene encodes CDR1 MNHEY and CDR2 SMNVEV (reference sequence). The CDR3 loop spans 13 amino acids. This CDR3 reads CASSLPTGGSAFF. CDR3 sequence (DNA): TGTGCCAGCAGTTTGCCAACAGGGGGCTCTGCTTTCTTT.

V gene TRBV5-1 combines with J gene TRBJ2-1, with 8 positions matching TRBD1. The CDR3 is 15 residues long. Germline values: CDR1 SGHRS, CDR2 YFSETQ. V lost 3 bases, J lost 2 bases, and 4 bases stayed unmatched. CDR3 sequence reads: CASSSQGAPYNEQFF. In DNA, the CDR3 is TGCGCCAGCAGCTCCCAGGGGGCCCCCTACAATGAGCAGTTCTTC.

The chain combines TRBV12-3 or TRBV12-4 with TRBJ2-5; 11 bases map to TRBD2. The CDR3 extends over 14 amino acids. The V gene end was trimmed by 5 bases and the J gene end by 5 bases; junction bases not matched to a gene: 4. CDR3 sequence: CASSASGGLETQYF. The CDR3 DNA reads as TGTGCCAGCAGTGCTAGCGGGGGGTTGGAGACCCAGTACTTC.

CDR3 sequence: CASSQTFGQYF. The CDR3, as DNA: TGTGCCAGCAGCCAAACGTTCGGGCAGTACTTC. The V gene is TRBV3-1, the J gene TRBJ2-7; D is unresolved. Per germline, CDR1 LGHDT and CDR2 YNNKEL (reference sequence). The ends were cut back, 2 bases at V and 9 bases at J, with 8 bases in the middle. The CDR3 is 11 residues long.

This clonotype was detected only a few times. The CDR3 DNA sequence: TGCGCCAGCAGCTTGTTCGCGAACACCGGGGAGCTGTTTTTT. Protein product: CASSLFANTGELFF. This chain uses TRBV5-1 with TRBJ2-2; D not certain. V lost 1 base and J 0 bases, leaving 4 bases between the germline ends. The CDR3 runs 14 residues. The germline V gene has CDR1 SGHRS and CDR2 YFSETQ.

About this clonotype itself: At one of its ends the junction is not consistent with the germline gene, which may arise from a read error. The V call is TRBV11-2, the J call TRBJ2-1; either TRBD1 or TRBD2 may fit D (6 bases each). The CDR3 spans 14 residues. The V gene's germline CDR1 is SGHAT and CDR2 FQNNGV. This CDR3 reads CAGSPFGGPNEQFF. CDR3 sequence (DNA): TGTGCCGGCAGCCCCTTCGGGGGCCCCAATGAGCAGTTCTTC.

V and J are TRBV4-3 and TRBJ2-2; D assignment may be TRBD1 or TRBD2 (5 bases each). The germline V gene has CDR1 LGHNA and CDR2 YSLEER. This CDR3 has 15 amino acids. The ends were cut back, 4 bases at V and 6 bases at J, with 15 bases in the middle. The CDR3 DNA sequence: TGCGCCAGCAGCCGGGACCCAAGATCGTCCGGGGAGCTGTTTTTT. The encoded protein is CASSRDPRSSGELFF.

The chain is built from TRBV6-2 or TRBV6-3 and TRBJ2-2, with 12 bases identical to TRBD2. In germline, CDR1 is MNHEY, CDR2 SVGEGT. V lost 6 bases to trimming and J lost 5 bases; unmatched junction nucleotides: 4. CDR3 size: 15 residues. The CDR3 DNA sequence: TGTGCCAGCAGCCGGACTAGCGGGGCGACCGGGGAGCTGTTTTTT. It is translated as CASSRTSGATGELFF.